These 3 T cell receptor beta chains were sequenced from one sample in a study of T cells in Graves' hyperthyroidism and ophthalmopathy. The CDR3 regions of TCR beta were amplified from RNA transcripts. With the HTBI primer set, the TCR CDR3 went through a first round of RT-PCR. TCRdb itself ran the multiplex PCR reads through MiXCR, one entry per CDR3 protein. The table has around 610,000 distinct CDR3 sequences, roughly 14% seen once. Sequenced: blood. These receptors all stem from a woman aged 40 to 50 with Graves' ophthalmopathy.

This clonotype came up many times. This chain connects TRBV28 to TRBJ2-7; D gene unclear. V was pared by 5 bases and J by 7 bases, with 9 bases between. This CDR3 has 11 amino acids. Germline-derived CDR1 and CDR2 are MDHEN and SYDVKM. The CDR3 here is CASSRLREQYF. CDR3 nucleotides: TGTGCCAGCAGTCGGCTCCGGGAGCAGTACTTC.

This clonotype was recorded once. This chain uses TRBV7-3 with TRBJ2-2, with D maybe TRBD2 (5 bases). V was pared by 6 bases and J by 5 bases, with 13 bases between. This CDR3 has 14 amino acids. Germline V lookup: CDR1 SGHTA, CDR2 FQGTGA. The CDR3 is CASSPGLWTGELFF. CDR3 bases: TGTGCCAGCAGTCCGGGATTATGGACCGGGGAGCTGTTTTTT. Using reference TRBV7-3 and TRBJ2-2 for the parts outside the CDR3, the full variable domain is GAGVSQTPSNKVTEKGKYVELRCDPISGHTALYWYRQSLGQGPEFLIYFQGTGAADDSGLPNDRFFAVRPEGSVSTLKIQRTERGDSAVYLCASSPGLWTGELFFGEGSRLTVL.

This clonotype was counted ten times or more. The V gene is TRBV4-1, the J gene TRBJ1-5, with a possible D match to TRBD1 (5 bases). The CDR3 totals 15 residues. V was trimmed by 0 bases and J by 6 bases, leaving 12 bases between them. Per the germline V gene, CDR1 is MGHRA and CDR2 is YSYEKL. The CDR3 DNA follows: TGCGCCAGCAGCCAAGATCTGGCAGGGTTTCAGCCCCAGCATTTT. Translated: CASSQDLAGFQPQHF.